This TCR beta chain was sequenced during a study of CD8+ T cells in alopecia areata. Study-wide background: Tofacitinib administration to treated patients was oral, at 5 to 10 mg twice daily. Study observations and caveats: Administration of tofacitinib significantly diminished scalp clonality and expanded CD8+ clones within the top 100.

CDR3 size: 15 residues. Germline CDR1 is SGHRS and CDR2 is YFSETQ. V was trimmed by 0 bases and J by 7 bases, leaving 14 bases between them. On this clone: Its antigen is not identified.

RNA was isolated and reverse transcribed to cDNA, the sequencing template. TCRdb's table, derived via immunoSEQ multiplex PCR, lists solely in-frame clones and lacks some. The top ten hold approximately 1.4% of the sample, which has about 190,000 clones, just under 65% seen once. Treatment given: oral pan-JAK inhibitor, 5-10 mg twice daily. This rearrangement joins TRBV5-1 to TRBJ2-1; the D gene is possibly TRBD1 (6 bases). This material consisted of CD4+ T cells sorted from blood, taken at week 49, from a patient treated with tofacitinib. This receptor was obtained from a human donor with alopecia areata. The CDR3 is CASSLVGQSINEQFF. The CDR3 DNA follows: TGCGCCAGCAGCTTGGTCGGACAGTCGATAAATGAGCAGTTCTTC. Supplemented by reference TRBV5-1 and TRBJ2-1, the full variable domain reads KAGVTQTPRYLIKTRGQQVTLSCSPISGHRSVSWYQQTPGQGLQFLFEYFSETQRNKGNFPGRFSGRQFSNSRSEMNVSTLELGDSALYLCASSLVGQSINEQFFGPGTRLTVL.